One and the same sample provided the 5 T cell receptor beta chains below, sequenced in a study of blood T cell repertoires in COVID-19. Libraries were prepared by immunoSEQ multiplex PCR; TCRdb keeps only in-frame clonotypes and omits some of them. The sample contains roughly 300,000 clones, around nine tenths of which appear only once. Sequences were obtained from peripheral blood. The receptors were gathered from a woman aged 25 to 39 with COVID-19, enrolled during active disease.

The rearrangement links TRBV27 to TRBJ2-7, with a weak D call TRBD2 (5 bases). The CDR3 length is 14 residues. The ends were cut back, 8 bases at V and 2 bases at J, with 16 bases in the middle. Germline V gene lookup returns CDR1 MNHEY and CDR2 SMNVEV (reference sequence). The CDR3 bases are TGTGCCAGCGGTCCCGGGGTGTCGCCCTACGAGCAGTACTTC. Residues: CASGPGVSPYEQYF.

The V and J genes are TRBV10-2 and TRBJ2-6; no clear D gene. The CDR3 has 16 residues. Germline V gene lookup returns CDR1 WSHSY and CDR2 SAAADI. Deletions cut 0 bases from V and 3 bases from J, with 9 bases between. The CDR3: CASSESSGYGANVLTF. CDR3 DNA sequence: TGCGCCAGCAGTGAGTCGTCCGGGTATGGGGCCAACGTCCTGACTTTC.

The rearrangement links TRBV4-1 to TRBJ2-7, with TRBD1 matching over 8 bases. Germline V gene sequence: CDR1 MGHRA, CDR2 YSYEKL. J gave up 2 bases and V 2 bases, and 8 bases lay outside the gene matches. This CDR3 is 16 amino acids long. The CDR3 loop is CASSQSRTGRTYEQYF. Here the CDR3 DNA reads TGCGCCAGCAGCCAAAGTCGGACAGGGAGAACCTACGAGCAGTACTTC.

CDR3 sequence: CASSPEGASNTGELFF. In DNA form, the CDR3 reads TGTGCCAGCTCACCGGAAGGGGCCTCGAACACCGGGGAGCTGTTTTTT. V is TRBV18 and J is TRBJ2-2, with D possibly TRBD1 on 5 matching bases. Deletions cut 3 bases from V and 0 bases from J, with 11 bases between. The CDR3 sequence is 16 residues long. In germline, CDR1 is KGHSH, CDR2 LQKENI.

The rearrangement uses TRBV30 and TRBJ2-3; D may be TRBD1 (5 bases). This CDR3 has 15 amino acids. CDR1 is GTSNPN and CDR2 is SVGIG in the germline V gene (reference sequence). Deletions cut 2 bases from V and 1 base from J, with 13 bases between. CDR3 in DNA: TGTGCCTGGAGTCCTACAGGTACTCGCACAGATACGCAGTATTTT. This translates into CAWSPTGTRTDTQYF. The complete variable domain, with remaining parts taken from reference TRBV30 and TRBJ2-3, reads SQTIHQWPATLVQPVGSPLSLECTVEGTSNPNLYWYRQAAGRGLQLLFYSVGIGQISSEVPQNLSASRPQDRQFILSSKKLLLSDSGFYLCAWSPTGTRTDTQYFGPGTRLTVL.